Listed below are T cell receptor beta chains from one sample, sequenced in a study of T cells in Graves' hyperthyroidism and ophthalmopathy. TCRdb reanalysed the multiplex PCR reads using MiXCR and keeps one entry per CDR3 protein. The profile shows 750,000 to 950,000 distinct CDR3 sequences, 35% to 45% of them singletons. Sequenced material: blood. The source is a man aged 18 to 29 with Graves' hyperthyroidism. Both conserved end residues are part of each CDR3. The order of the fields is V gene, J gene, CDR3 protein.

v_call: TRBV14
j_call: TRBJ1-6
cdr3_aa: CASSQSDRTILPSYNSPLHF

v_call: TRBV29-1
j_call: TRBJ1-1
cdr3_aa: CSVEVIEAFF

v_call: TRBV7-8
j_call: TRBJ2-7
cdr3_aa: CASSLAFGGGAYKQYF

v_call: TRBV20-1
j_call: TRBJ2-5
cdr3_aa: CSAAGTLGETQYF

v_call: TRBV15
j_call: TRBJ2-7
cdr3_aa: CATSRGRDGYEQYF

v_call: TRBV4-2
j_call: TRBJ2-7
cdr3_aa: CASSQLGLAVYEQYF

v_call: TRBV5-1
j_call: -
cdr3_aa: CASGPDTRQETQYF

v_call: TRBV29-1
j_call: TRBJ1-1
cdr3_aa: CSAVQGTEAFF

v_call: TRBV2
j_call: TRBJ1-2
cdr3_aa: CASSPGTGGANYGYTF

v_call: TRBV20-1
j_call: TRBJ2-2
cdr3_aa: CSARGGKRTGELFF

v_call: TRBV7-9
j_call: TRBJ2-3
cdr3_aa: CASSFTGTTLGDTQYF

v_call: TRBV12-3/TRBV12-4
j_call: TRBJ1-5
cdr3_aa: CASSTGQGDAQPQHF

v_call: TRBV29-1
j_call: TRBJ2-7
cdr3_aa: CSVAGGSAYEQYF

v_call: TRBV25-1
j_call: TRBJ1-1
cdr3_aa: CASSEYPGNTEAFF

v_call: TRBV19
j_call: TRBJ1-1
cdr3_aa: CAWMRGPNTEAFF

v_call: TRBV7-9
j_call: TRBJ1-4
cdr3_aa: CASSWEDTTTNEKLFF

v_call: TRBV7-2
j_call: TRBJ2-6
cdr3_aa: CASSRSLAGGTGANVLTF

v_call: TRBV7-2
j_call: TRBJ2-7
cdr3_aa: CASSLEQYEQYF

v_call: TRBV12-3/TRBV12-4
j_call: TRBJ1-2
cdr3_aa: CASSLGTFNYGYTF

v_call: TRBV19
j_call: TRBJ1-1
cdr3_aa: CASSIPSYTEAFF

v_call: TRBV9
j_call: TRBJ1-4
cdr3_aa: CASSALSQPVGANEKLFF

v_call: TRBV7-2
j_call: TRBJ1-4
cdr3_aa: CASSQLGGSEEKLFF

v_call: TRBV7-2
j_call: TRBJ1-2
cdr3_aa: CASSSGRGGYGYTF

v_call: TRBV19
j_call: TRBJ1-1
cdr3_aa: CASSQGTLLNTEAFF

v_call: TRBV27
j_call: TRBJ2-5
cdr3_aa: CASSLSGTPETQYF

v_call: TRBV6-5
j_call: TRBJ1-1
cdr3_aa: CASSFVPGTALDTEAFF

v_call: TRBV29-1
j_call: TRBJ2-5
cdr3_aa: CSVEEGKGTAQYF

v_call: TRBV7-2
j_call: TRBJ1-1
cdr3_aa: CAGSRASITEAFF

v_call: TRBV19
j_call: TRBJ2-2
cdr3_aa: CASLKYRGDTGELFF

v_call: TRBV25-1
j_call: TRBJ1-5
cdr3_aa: CASATGEQQPQHF

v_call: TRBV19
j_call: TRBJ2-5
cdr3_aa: CASSPDPSGETQYF

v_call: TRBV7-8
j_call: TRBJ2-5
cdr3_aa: CASQRGGHGTGETQYF

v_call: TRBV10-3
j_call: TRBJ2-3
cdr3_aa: CALRKDGRTDTQYF

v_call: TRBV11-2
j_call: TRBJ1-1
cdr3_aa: CASKGQGNTEAFF

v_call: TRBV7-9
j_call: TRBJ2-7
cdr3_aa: CASSLMTDSTYEQYF

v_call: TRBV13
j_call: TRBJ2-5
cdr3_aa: CASSLGALNRQETQYF